One and the same sample provided the 20 T cell receptor beta chains below, sequenced in a study of T cell responses to AZD1222 COVID-19 vaccine. The data were produced by immunoSEQ multiplex PCR, yet TCRdb's version contains in-frame clones alone and is incomplete. Here the sample spans 95,000 to 100,000 clones, about nine tenths being singletons. The source was peripheral blood, collected 28 days after the second AZD1222 dose. These receptors came from an adult who received the AZD1222 COVID-19 vaccine.

This clone was found a few times. This CDR3 is also generated by other DNA sequences in the sample. V is TRBV19 and J is TRBJ2-2, with 12 bases matching TRBD1. V was pared by 4 bases and J by 5 bases, with 5 bases of the junction left unmatched. This CDR3 comprises 16 residues. The germline V gene encodes CDR1 LNHDA and CDR2 SQIVND (reference sequence). The CDR3 nucleotides are TGTGCCAGTAGTAAGGGACAGGGGGCGGGAACCGGGGAGCTGTTTTTT. Its protein product is CASSKGQGAGTGELFF.

The CDR3, as DNA: TGTGCCAGCAGTGGGACAGGGGGAGACAATACGCAGTATTTT. The encoded protein is CASSGTGGDNTQYF. J is TRBJ2-3 and V is TRBV2, with 10 nucleotides matching TRBD1. The CDR3 totals 14 residues. The J segment lost 7 bases and the V segment lost 4 bases, leaving 5 bases of the junction unmatched. The germline gives CDR1 SNHLY, CDR2 FYNNEI.

The J gene is TRBJ1-1, the V gene TRBV6-4; D is ambiguous. Germline CDR1 reads MRHNA; CDR2 reads SNTAGT. Between the trimmed V and J ends, which lost 9 bases and 1 base, there was a span of 24 bases. This CDR3 comprises 17 residues. The CDR3 here is CARMGATKQTSNTEAFF. The CDR3 DNA follows: TGTGCCAGAATGGGTGCAACTAAACAGACCTCGAACACTGAAGCTTTCTTT.

This clone appeared a few times. V usage is TRBV10-1 and J usage is TRBJ2-7; tentatively, D is TRBD2 (5 bases). CDR1 is WNHNN, CDR2 SYGVQD, per germline (reference sequence). There are 13 residues in the CDR3. V was trimmed by 2 bases and J by 7 bases, leaving 12 bases between them. Written as DNA, the CDR3 is TGCGCCAGCAGTGAGGAGACGCCGGGGGAGCAGTACTTC. The encoded protein is CASSEETPGEQYF.

The rearrangement links TRBV20-1 to TRBJ2-1; D is unresolved. CDR3 length equals 14 residues. CDR1 is DFQATT, CDR2 SNEGSKA, per germline (reference sequence). V gave up 3 bases and J gave up 1 base, with 10 bases separating them. Here the CDR3 reads CSASGSRSYNEQFF. The CDR3 DNA is TGCAGTGCTAGTGGTAGCAGGTCCTACAATGAGCAGTTCTTC.

This clone was seen only a few times. This chain uses TRBV9 with TRBJ1-1; 10 nucleotides match TRBD1. Germline V gives CDR1 SGDLS, CDR2 YYNGEE. The CDR3 spans 16 residues. Unmatched junction bases numbered 9, after V lost 6 bases and J lost 1 base. The CDR3: CASTTGQGYGNTEAFF. CDR3 DNA sequence: TGTGCCAGCACGACGGGACAGGGGTATGGGAACACTGAAGCTTTCTTT.

The rearrangement links TRBV30 to TRBJ2-3; 12 positions agree with TRBD2. Germline V CDR1 and CDR2: GTSNPN, SVGIG (reference sequence). The CDR3 loop spans 15 amino acids. The J segment lost 6 bases and the V segment lost 1 base, leaving 5 bases of the junction unmatched. CDR3 region: CAWSGASGRGDTQYF. The CDR3 bases are TGTGCCTGGAGTGGGGCTAGCGGGAGGGGGGATACGCAGTATTTT.

The V gene is TRBV23-1, the J gene TRBJ1-6; D is perhaps TRBD1 (6 bases). TRBV23-1 is treated as an ORF (open reading frame) with a function not yet certain. CDR3 size: 18 residues. Trimming stripped 3 bases from V and 5 bases from J, with 20 bases between. The CDR3 sequence: CASSHDVPGQPDNSPLHF. The CDR3 DNA is TGCGCCAGCAGTCATGACGTCCCGGGACAACCTGATAATTCACCCCTCCACTTT.

This clone was counted a single time. The chain couples TRBV19 to TRBJ1-1, with TRBD1 identical over 8 bases. The V segment lost 3 bases and the J segment 6 bases; nucleotides outside the gene matches: 12. The CDR3 totals 16 residues. The V gene's germline CDR1 is LNHDA and CDR2 SQIVND (reference sequence). The CDR3: CASSIGWAGGIPEAFF. The CDR3, as DNA: TGTGCCAGTAGTATCGGTTGGGCAGGGGGCATCCCTGAAGCTTTCTTT.

This sequence joins TRBV28 and TRBJ2-7; no definite D call. Between the trimmed V and J ends, which lost 5 bases and 3 bases, there was a span of 17 bases. CDR3 size: 15 residues. Germline V gene data show CDR1 as MDHEN and CDR2 as SYDVKM. This chain's CDR3 is CASSLRGRADYEQYF. Here the CDR3 DNA reads TGTGCCAGCAGTCTGCGTGGACGGGCCGACTACGAGCAGTACTTC.

The chain combines TRBV5-1 with TRBJ2-1; TRBD1 is a possible D gene (5 bases). The CDR3 runs to 13 residues. V dropped 0 bases and J dropped 12 bases, with 13 bases sitting between them. Germline V gene lookup returns CDR1 SGHRS and CDR2 YFSETQ. CDR3 sequence (DNA): TGCGCCAGCAGCTTGGAGGGGCCCCGGGTGCAGTTCTTC. The encoded protein is CASSLEGPRVQFF.

The chain joins TRBV6-5 to TRBJ1-5; the D gene is possibly TRBD1 (6 bases). The CDR3 loop spans 14 amino acids. From germline, CDR1 is MNHEY and CDR2 SVGAGI. V lost 6 bases and J 9 bases, leaving 18 bases between the germline ends. CDR3 region: CASSFGQFEGPQHF. The CDR3 region has the DNA TGTGCCAGCAGCTTCGGACAGTTCGAGGGGCCCCAGCATTTT.

V and J are TRBV7-9 and TRBJ2-7, with 7 bases identical to TRBD1. J was trimmed by 6 bases and V by 2 bases; bases with no gene match: 7. CDR1 SEHNR and CDR2 FQNEAQ come from the germline V gene (reference sequence). This CDR3 is 14 amino acids long. The CDR3 sequence is CASSLTGVASEQYF. The DNA for the CDR3 is TGTGCCAGCAGCTTAACAGGGGTCGCCTCCGAGCAGTACTTC.

The chain combines TRBV19 with TRBJ1-6; D unclear. The CDR3 covers 13 residues. In germline, CDR1 is LNHDA, CDR2 SQIVND (reference sequence). Between the trimmed V and J ends, which lost 1 base and 10 bases, there was a span of 8 bases. CDR3 DNA sequence: TGTGCCAGTAGTATAGCAGAGAGCTCACCCCTCCACTTT. Residues: CASSIAESSPLHF.

The chain uses TRBV30 and TRBJ1-3, with D perhaps matching TRBD1 (5 bases). V shed 0 bases and J shed 0 bases, with 18 bases lying between them. The CDR3 sequence is 18 residues long. Germline assignment: CDR1 GTSNPN and CDR2 SVGIG (reference sequence). CDR3 in DNA: TGTGCCTGGAGTGTACCCTGGACATTTTCAGTCTCTGGAAACACCATATATTTT. Protein sequence: CAWSVPWTFSVSGNTIYF.

In nucleotides, the CDR3 is TGCGCCAGCAGTGAGGAAAGCGGGAACACTGAAGCTTTCTTT. Residues: CASSEESGNTEAFF. This chain links TRBV10-2 with TRBJ1-1; D is uncertain. CDR3 length equals 14 residues. Trimming removed 2 bases at V and 1 base at J, with 8 bases between. CDR1 is WSHSY, CDR2 SAAADI, per germline.

The CDR3 DNA reads as TGTGCCAGCAGGGCGGGATACGAGCAGTACTTC. Encoded protein: CASRAGYEQYF. V is TRBV28 and J is TRBJ2-7; weak D call: TRBD2 (6 bases). V was clipped by 6 bases and J by 4 bases, with 7 bases between them. Germline values: CDR1 MDHEN, CDR2 SYDVKM. The CDR3 loop spans 11 amino acids.

The rearrangement links TRBV3-1 (or the pseudogene TRBV3-2) to TRBJ1-4; D is perhaps TRBD1 (5 bases). Deletions cut 1 base from V and 6 bases from J, with 9 bases between. Germline CDR1 is LGHDT and CDR2 is YNNKEL (reference sequence). This CDR3 contains 14 residues. Here the CDR3 reads CASSQGGGDEKLFF. CDR3 coding DNA: TGTGCCAGCAGCCAAGGTGGAGGGGATGAAAAACTGTTTTTT.

This chain connects TRBV30 to TRBJ1-2; no reliable D call. From germline, CDR1 is GTSNPN and CDR2 SVGIG (reference sequence). With 4 bases removed from V and 5 bases from J, the gap between germline ends came to 14 bases. The CDR3 has 13 amino acids. CDR3 sequence: CAWKLQNPYGYTF. CDR3 sequence (DNA): TGTGCCTGGAAGTTGCAGAACCCTTATGGCTACACCTTC.

V usage is TRBV5-1 and J usage is TRBJ1-4; no reliable D call. The CDR3 is made up of 16 amino acids. CDR1 and CDR2 (germline): SGHRS, YFSETQ. V lost 0 bases and J lost 2, with 11 bases in between. Written as DNA, the CDR3 is TGCGCCAGCAGCTTGGCCCGGGGATCGACTAATGAAAAACTGTTTTTT. This encodes CASSLARGSTNEKLFF.